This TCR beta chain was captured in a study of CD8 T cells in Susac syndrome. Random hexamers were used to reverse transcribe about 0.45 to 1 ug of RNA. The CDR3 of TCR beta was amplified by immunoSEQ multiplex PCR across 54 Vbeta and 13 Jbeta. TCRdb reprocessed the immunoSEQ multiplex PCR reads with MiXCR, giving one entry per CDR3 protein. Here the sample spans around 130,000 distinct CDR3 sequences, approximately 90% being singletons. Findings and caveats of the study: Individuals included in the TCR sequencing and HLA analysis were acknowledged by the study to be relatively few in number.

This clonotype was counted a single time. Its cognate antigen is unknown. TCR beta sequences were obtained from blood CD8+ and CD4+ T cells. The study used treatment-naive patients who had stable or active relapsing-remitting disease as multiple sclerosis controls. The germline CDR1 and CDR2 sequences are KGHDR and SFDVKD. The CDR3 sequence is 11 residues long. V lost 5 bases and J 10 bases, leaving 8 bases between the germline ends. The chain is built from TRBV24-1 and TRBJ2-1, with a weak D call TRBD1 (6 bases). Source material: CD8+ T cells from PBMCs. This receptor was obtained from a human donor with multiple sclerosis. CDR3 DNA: TGTGCCACCAGTGCGACAGGAGAGCAGTTCTTC. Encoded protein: CATSATGEQFF.